One TCR beta chain is described in this entry. This entry comes from a study of shared clonotypes between healthy human individuals. Looking at the study overall: Participating donors consisted of two women and three men aged 18 to 49.

Sequenced by immunoSEQ multiplex PCR; TCRdb stores in-frame clones only, minus some. The profile shows about 2.5 million clones, under 95% of them singletons. The CDR3 extends over 15 amino acids. V lost 6 bases, J lost 4 bases, and 10 bases stayed unmatched. CDR1 and CDR2 from the germline V gene are MNHEY and SMNVEV (reference sequence). This rearrangement joins TRBV27 to TRBJ2-3, with 7 positions matching TRBD2. This clonotype was sampled from a man between 18 and 29 years old in good health. Some clones in this sample may be carry-over from other donors' samples. The sequencing input was naive CD4+ T cells from PBMCs. Indicated subset: CD45RA+ positively selected. DNA for the CDR3: TGTGCCAGCAGCGGACTCGCGGGAGATGCAGATACGCAGTATTTT. Translating gives CASSGLAGDADTQYF.